This paragraph reports one T cell receptor (beta chain). The antigen is undetermined. Amplification used 60 Vbeta primers and 13 Jbeta primers. Produced via immunoSEQ multiplex PCR; TCRdb's table is partial and in-frame only. The sample lists about 300,000 clones; 80% to 90% were seen once. The sample comes from a study of cytomegalovirus exposure and HLA in healthy donors. Across the whole study: There were 117 million unique TCR beta sequences, drawn from about 180 million T cells, in an earlier analysis. Study-level points and caveats: Per a prior analysis, the majority of TCR beta V segments were productive roughly 90% or roughly 30% of the time.

The CDR3 has 12 residues. The TCR originated in a man aged 40-55 years in good health and CMV-seropositive. The sample was PBMCs. V is TRBV21-1 and J is TRBJ1-5; the D call in the table, TRBD1, was not verified against the DNA. TRBV21-1 is described as a pseudogene. CDR3 in amino acids: CASPTWAQPQHF. CDR3 nucleotide sequence: TGTGCCAGCCCTACATGGGCCCAGCCCCAGCATTTT.